This note documents a single TCR beta chain sequence. Its antigen is undetermined. These data come from a study of beta chain features in type 1 diabetes. Study-wide results and limits: The naive, central memory and Treg TCRB repertoires looked more alike in patients than they did in healthy donors.

Sequenced material consisted of expressed TCRB transcripts (all of the isolated RNA was reverse transcribed). TCRdb's table, derived via immunoSEQ multiplex PCR, lists solely in-frame clones and lacks some. The sample lists just over 600,000 clones; around 16% were seen once. V was clipped by 0 bases and J by 6 bases, with 15 bases between them. This CDR3 is built from 15 residues. Germline CDR1 is SGHNT and CDR2 is YYREEE (reference sequence). Sample: naive CD4+ T cells from blood. The receptor was isolated from a man younger than 35 in good health. The rearrangement joins TRBV5-4 to TRBJ2-5; the D gene could be TRBD1 or TRBD2 (5 bases each). The CDR3 DNA reads TGTGCCAGCAGCTTGGTAGCCCAGGGAGTAAAGACCCAGTACTTC. Translating it yields CASSLVAQGVKTQYF.